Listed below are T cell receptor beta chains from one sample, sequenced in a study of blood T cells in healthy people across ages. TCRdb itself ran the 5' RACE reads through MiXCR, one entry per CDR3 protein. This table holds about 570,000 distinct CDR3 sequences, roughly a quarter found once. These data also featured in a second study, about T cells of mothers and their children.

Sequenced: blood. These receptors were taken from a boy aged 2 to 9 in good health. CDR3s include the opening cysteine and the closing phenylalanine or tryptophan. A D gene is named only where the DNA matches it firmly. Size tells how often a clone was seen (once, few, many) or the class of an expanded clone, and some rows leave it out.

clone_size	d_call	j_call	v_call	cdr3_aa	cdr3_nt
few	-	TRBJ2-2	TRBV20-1	CSASSGRSGELFF	TGCAGTGCTAGTAGTGGGAGGTCCGGGGAGCTGTTTTTT
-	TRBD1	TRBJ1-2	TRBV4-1	CAGSPQGTRQHGYTF	TGCGCCGGCAGCCCACAGGGGACCCGTCAACATGGCTACACCTTC
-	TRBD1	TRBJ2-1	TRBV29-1	CSVGGLTGGPYNEQFF	TGCAGCGTTGGTGGGTTGACAGGGGGTCCCTACAATGAGCAGTTCTTC
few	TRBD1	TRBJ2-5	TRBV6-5	CASSYSGTGHETQYF	TGTGCCAGCAGTTACTCTGGGACAGGGCACGAGACCCAGTACTTC
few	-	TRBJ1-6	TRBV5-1	CASSLAQYSPLHF	TGCGCCAGCAGCTTGGCACAGTATTCACCCCTCCACTTT
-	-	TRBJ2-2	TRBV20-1	CSARVPGRTGELFF	TGCAGTGCTAGAGTCCCCGGGCGCACCGGGGAGCTGTTTTTT
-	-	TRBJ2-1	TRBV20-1	CSARVDAYNEQFF	TGCAGTGCTAGAGTCGACGCTTACAATGAGCAGTTCTTC
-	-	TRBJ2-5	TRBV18	CASSPLFGQETQYF	TGTGCCAGCTCACCACTGTTCGGACAGGAGACCCAGTACTTC
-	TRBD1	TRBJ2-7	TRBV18	CATRPTGDYEQYF	TGTGCCACCCGACCAACAGGGGACTACGAGCAGTACTTC
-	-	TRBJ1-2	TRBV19	CASMAAGYYGYTF	TGTGCCAGTATGGCAGCGGGTTACTATGGCTACACCTTC
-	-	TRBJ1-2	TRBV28	CASSLNGMVYGYTF	TGTGCCAGCAGTTTGAATGGTATGGTCTATGGCTACACCTTC
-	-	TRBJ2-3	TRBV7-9	CASTRLGGTDTQYF	TGTGCCAGCACCAGGTTGGGGGGCACAGATACGCAGTATTTT
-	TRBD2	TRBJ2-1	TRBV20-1	CSAEISGSSYNEQFF	TGCAGTGCCGAAATTAGCGGGAGCTCCTACAATGAGCAGTTCTTC
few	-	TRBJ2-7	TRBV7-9	CASSHPIDGYEQYF	TGTGCCAGCAGCCACCCAATCGACGGGTACGAGCAGTACTTC
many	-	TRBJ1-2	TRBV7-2	CASSLRRGPNYGYTF	TGTGCCAGCAGCTTAAGGAGGGGTCCTAACTATGGCTACACCTTC